Reported below is one TCR beta chain. The data stem from a study of radiotherapy plus CTLA-4 blockade in lung cancer. The table came from immunoSEQ multiplex PCR; TCRdb's copy has only in-frame clones and leaves some out. The table shows about 24,000 clones, with 70% to 75% occurring only once. V was cut by 6 bases and J by 4 bases, with 10 bases left in between. There are 13 residues in the CDR3. CDR1 is MDHEN, CDR2 SYDVKM, per germline. This TCR derives from a human donor with non-small cell lung cancer whose response to radiotherapy plus ipilimumab could not be evaluated. The chain carries TRBV28 and TRBJ2-1, with D unclear. The sample here was peripheral blood, taken from a patient treated with radiotherapy plus ipilimumab. DNA of the CDR3: TGTGCCAGCAGATCGACACCTTACAATGAGCAGTTCTTC. Translation gives CASRSTPYNEQFF.